These T cell receptor beta chains were read from a single sample in a study of blood T cell repertoires in COVID-19. The data were produced by immunoSEQ multiplex PCR, yet TCRdb's version contains in-frame clones alone and is incomplete. The repertoire holds about 190,000 clones, with around 85% as singletons. Sequencing was carried out using peripheral blood. The receptor set was obtained from a man younger than 45 with acute or convalescent COVID-19. Each CDR3 is given without its conserved first and last residue. Fields, in order: J gene, V gene, CDR3 protein.

>TRBJ1-1|TRBV23-1
ASSQSPPKGSQSWNYTEAF
>TRBJ1-1|TRBV11-2
ASSLADSLNTEAF
>TRBJ2-2|TRBV5-4
ASSPAGRENTGELF
>TRBJ2-7|TRBV7-8
ASSLAIGGQPYEQY
>TRBJ2-4|TRBV6-1
ASSQEGVKNIQY
>TRBJ1-5|TRBV4-1
ASSPEGQGSQPQH
>TRBJ1-2|TRBV6-5
ASSRTGKGYT
>TRBJ1-4|TRBV7-9
ASSPRGFATNEKLF
>TRBJ2-1|TRBV7-9
ASSPDGGYNEQF
>TRBJ2-6|TRBV7-9
ASSTGTGVVSGANVLT
>TRBJ1-2|TRBV5-1
ASSSSRDIYGYT
>TRBJ1-5|TRBV15
ATSRAAKQKTGTGYSNQPQH
>TRBJ2-1|TRBV4-1
ASSQAPIRGGLYNEQF
>TRBJ1-4|TRBV30
AWRKTRSDEKLF
>TRBJ2-5|TRBV3-1/TRBV3-2
ASSSGALAGGSY
>TRBJ1-2|TRBV7-9
ASSLLGDRVNYGYT
>TRBJ2-1|TRBV9
ASSAQPGTSGSSYNEQF
>TRBJ1-6|TRBV27
ASSLSSQGSYNSPLH
>TRBJ1-1|TRBV5-1
ASSISPGQWNTEAF
>TRBJ2-2|TRBV5-4
ASSSRTANTGELF
>TRBJ1-6|TRBV11-2
ASSLDLARSSYNSPLH
>TRBJ1-5|TRBV28
ASSLSGKFGMEPQH
>TRBJ1-4|TRBV2
AGNDRQAGSEKLF
>TRBJ1-2|TRBV7-8
ASQLGGGGYT
>TRBJ1-6|TRBV6-5
ASSTRDSGSLH
>TRBJ1-5|TRBV5-1
ASSFSGNQPQH
>TRBJ2-2|TRBV7-2
ASSLELGLNTGELF
>TRBJ1-1|TRBV28
ASSSQGWATEAF
>TRBJ2-3|TRBV9
ASSVEGASTDTQY
>TRBJ2-1|TRBV28
ASSLGLAGEGFYNEQF
>TRBJ2-7|TRBV5-5
ASSFGQYEQY
>TRBJ2-7|TRBV4-2
ASSQELAGDEQY
>TRBJ2-7|TRBV3-1/TRBV3-2
ASSQGERGSYEQY
>TRBJ1-6|TRBV7-9
ASSFDTGLLAPLH
>TRBJ1-5|TRBV6-1
ASSGQGARSNQPQH
>TRBJ1-2|TRBV2
ASTGDRGRDGYT
>TRBJ1-1|TRBV18
ASSPRKGAGRGTEAF